This TCR beta chain stems from a study of shared clonotypes between healthy human individuals. The data were produced by immunoSEQ multiplex PCR, yet TCRdb's version contains in-frame clones alone and is incomplete. Among approximately 640,000 clones listed, about three quarters were seen once. Concerning this clone itself: What it recognizes is unknown.

The study's findings and limits: Sharing across a handful of donors was seen in 4.5% to 6.5% of naive CD4 clonotypes. Against clonotypes common to all four donors, non-shared ones had lower generation probabilities.

This sequence was found in a woman aged 25 to 39 in good health. The sequencing input was memory CD4+ T cells sorted from blood. Described subset: CD45RA-negative fraction.

CDR3 sequence: CASSEELASLVQTQYF. The CDR3 nucleotides are TGTGCCAGCAGTGAAGAGCTGGCAAGCTTGGTGCAGACCCAGTACTTC. V usage is TRBV25-1 and J usage is TRBJ2-5; D unclear. Germline V gene sequence: CDR1 MGHDK, CDR2 SYGVNS. The CDR3 totals 16 residues. Trimming removed 2 bases at V and 6 bases at J, with 19 bases between.